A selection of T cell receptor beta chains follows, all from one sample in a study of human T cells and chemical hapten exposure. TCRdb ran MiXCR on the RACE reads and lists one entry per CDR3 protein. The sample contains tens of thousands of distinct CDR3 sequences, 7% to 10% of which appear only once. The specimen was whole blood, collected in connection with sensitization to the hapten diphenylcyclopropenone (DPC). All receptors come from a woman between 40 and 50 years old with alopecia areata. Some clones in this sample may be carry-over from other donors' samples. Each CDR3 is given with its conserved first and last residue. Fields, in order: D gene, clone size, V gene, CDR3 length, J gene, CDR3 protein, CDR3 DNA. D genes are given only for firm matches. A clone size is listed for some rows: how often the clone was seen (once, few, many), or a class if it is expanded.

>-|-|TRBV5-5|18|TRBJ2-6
CASTSGIQGASGANVLTF
TGTGCCAGCACCTCCGGTATACAGGGTGCCTCTGGGGCCAACGTCCTGACTTTC
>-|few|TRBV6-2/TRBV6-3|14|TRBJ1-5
CATTREELNQPQHF
TGTGCCACCACCCGGGAGGAACTCAATCAGCCCCAGCATTTT
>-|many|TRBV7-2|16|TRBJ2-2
CASSLVGGPDTGELFF
TGTGCCAGCAGCTTAGTGGGGGGCCCCGATACCGGGGAGCTGTTTTTT
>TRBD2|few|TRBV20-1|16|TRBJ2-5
CSAEGEPGLAEETQYF
TGCAGTGCAGAGGGAGAACCGGGACTAGCAGAAGAGACCCAGTACTTC
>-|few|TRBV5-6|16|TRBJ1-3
CASSRPDGYSGNTIYF
TGTGCCAGCAGCCGCCCCGACGGCTACTCTGGAAACACCATATATTTT
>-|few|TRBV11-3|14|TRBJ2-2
CASSLEAGTGELFF
TGTGCCAGCAGCTTAGAGGCGGGCACCGGGGAGCTGTTTTTT
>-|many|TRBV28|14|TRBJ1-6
CASSLRQGGTPLHF
TGTGCCAGCAGTTTACGGCAGGGTGGTACACCCCTCCACTTT
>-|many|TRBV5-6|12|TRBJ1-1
CASSSRNTEAFF
TGTGCCAGCAGCTCCAGGAACACTGAAGCTTTCTTT
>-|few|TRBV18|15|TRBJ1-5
CASSPPGSRNQPQHF
TGTGCCAGCTCACCACCAGGCAGCCGCAATCAGCCCCAGCATTTT
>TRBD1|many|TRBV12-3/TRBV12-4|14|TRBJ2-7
CASSPGTGAREQYF
TGTGCCAGCAGTCCTGGGACAGGGGCCAGGGAGCAGTACTTC
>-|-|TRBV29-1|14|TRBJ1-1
CSVAQTRTITEAFF
TGCAGCGTTGCACAGACCAGGACCATCACTGAAGCTTTCTTT
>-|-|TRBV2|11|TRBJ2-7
CASSMSGEQYF
TGTGCCAGCAGTATGTCGGGCGAGCAGTACTTC
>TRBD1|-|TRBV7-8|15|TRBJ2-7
CASSLRDRGGHEQYF
TGTGCCAGCAGCTTAAGGGACAGGGGAGGCCACGAGCAGTACTTC
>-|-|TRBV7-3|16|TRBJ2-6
CASSSYGPAGANVLTF
TGTGCCAGCAGCTCATATGGGCCGGCCGGGGCCAACGTCCTGACTTTC
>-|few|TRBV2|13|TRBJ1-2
CAGYLGRTYGYTF
TGTGCCGGCTACTTGGGCAGGACCTATGGCTACACCTTC
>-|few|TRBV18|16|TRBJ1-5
CASSSGSPHSNQPQHF
TGTGCCAGCTCCTCGGGGTCGCCCCATAGCAATCAGCCCCAGCATTTT
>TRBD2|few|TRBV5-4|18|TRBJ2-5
CASSPRLAGALSQETQYF
TGTGCCAGCAGCCCCAGACTAGCGGGGGCCCTAAGCCAAGAGACCCAGTACTTC
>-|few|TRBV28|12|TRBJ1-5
CASNGSNQPQHF
TGTGCCAGCAACGGTAGCAATCAGCCCCAGCATTTT
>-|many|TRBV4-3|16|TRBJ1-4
CASSQGAGSGDEKLFF
TGCGCCAGCAGCCAAGGTGCGGGGAGCGGGGATGAAAAACTGTTTTTT
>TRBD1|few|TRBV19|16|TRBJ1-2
CASSIARDRPNYGYTF
TGTGCCAGTAGTATAGCCCGGGACAGGCCAAACTATGGCTACACCTTC
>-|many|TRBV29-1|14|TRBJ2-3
CSVVSWGMTDTQYF
TGCAGCGTAGTTTCCTGGGGGATGACAGATACGCAGTATTTT
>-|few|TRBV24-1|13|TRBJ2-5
CATRPSRGGTQYF
TGTGCCACTAGACCATCCCGAGGGGGGACCCAGTACTTC
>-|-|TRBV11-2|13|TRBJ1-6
CASSLVPRSPLHF
TGTGCCAGCAGCTTAGTCCCGCGTTCACCCCTCCACTTT
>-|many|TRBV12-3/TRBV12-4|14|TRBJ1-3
CASSLFGAGNTIYF
TGTGCCAGCAGTTTATTTGGAGCTGGAAACACCATATATTTT
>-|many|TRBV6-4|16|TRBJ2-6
CASSERSPSGANVLTF
TGTGCCAGCAGTGAGCGGTCCCCTTCTGGGGCCAACGTCCTGACTTTC
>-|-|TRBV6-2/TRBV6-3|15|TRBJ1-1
CASSYMQGLNTEAFF
TGTGCCAGCAGTTACATGCAGGGTTTGAACACTGAAGCTTTCTTT
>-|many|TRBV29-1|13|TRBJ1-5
CSVGRGVGQPQHF
TGCAGCGTTGGAAGGGGGGTCGGGCAGCCCCAGCATTTT
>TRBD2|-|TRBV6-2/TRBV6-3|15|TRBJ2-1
CASSYGLAEYNEQFF
TGTGCCAGCAGTTACGGACTAGCGGAGTACAATGAGCAGTTCTTC